Presented here are 28 T cell receptor beta chains from one specimen sequenced in a study of cytomegalovirus exposure and HLA in healthy donors. Primers: 60 Vbeta forward and 13 Jbeta reverse. Profiled with immunoSEQ multiplex PCR; TCRdb holds only in-frame clones, not every one. The table includes 150,000 to 200,000 clones, about 80% detected once. Sequenced sample: PBMCs. Receptors originate from a man aged 60 to 75 in good health and CMV-seronegative.

The chain carries TRBV5-1 and TRBJ1-1, with TRBD1 identical over 11 bases. Losses at the gene ends were 2 bases for V and 5 bases for J; bases not matched to a gene: 5. Germline CDR1 reads SGHRS; CDR2 reads YFSETQ. CDR3 length: 15 amino acids. The CDR3 DNA sequence: TGCGCCAGCAGCTTCGGGACAGGGGGAGGAACTGAAGCTTTCTTT. This gives the protein CASSFGTGGGTEAFF.

This chain links TRBV7-8 with TRBJ1-1, with D uncertain. The CDR3 consists of 14 residues. V was shortened by 1 base and J by 1 base, with 7 bases between the two germline ends. Germline V gene sequence: CDR1 SGHVS, CDR2 FQNEAQ. The CDR3 DNA sequence: TGTGCCAGCAGCTTAGTATACACGAACACTGAAGCTTTCTTT. Its translation: CASSLVYTNTEAFF.

The rearrangement links TRBV6-5 to TRBJ2-5, with TRBD2 identical over 7 bases. The CDR3 is made up of 15 amino acids. Trimming cost V 2 bases and J 5 bases; bases outside gene matches: 8. Germline CDR1 is MNHEY and CDR2 is SVGAGI. This CDR3 is CASSYGLGGRETQYF. CDR3 DNA: TGTGCCAGCAGTTACGGCCTCGGGGGGAGGGAGACCCAGTACTTC.

This clone appeared a single time. The CDR3 reads CASSDGPSGEKLFF. The DNA for the CDR3 is TGCGCCAGCAGCGATGGGCCTTCGGGGGAAAAACTGTTTTTT. V gene TRBV4-1 combines with J gene TRBJ1-4; D gene uncertain. Between the trimmed V and J ends, which lost 5 bases and 8 bases, there was a span of 15 bases. CDR1 and CDR2 (germline): MGHRA, YSYEKL. The CDR3 is 14 amino acids.

The CDR3: CSARHMETQYF. The CDR3 nucleotides read TGCAGTGCTAGACACATGGAGACCCAGTACTTC. The rearrangement uses TRBV20-1 and TRBJ2-5, with D unresolved. The CDR3 extends over 11 amino acids. CDR1 is DFQATT and CDR2 is SNEGSKA in the germline V gene (reference sequence). Trimming took 2 bases from V and 5 from J, leaving 6 bases between them.

This clone has just a few counts. The chain uses TRBV6-6 and TRBJ1-1, with D possibly matching TRBD1 (6 bases). The V and J ends lost 4 bases and 1 base respectively, with 13 bases between them. The CDR3 has 15 amino acids. Germline assignment: CDR1 MNHNY and CDR2 SVGAGI (reference sequence). The CDR3 here is CASSSQGRGNTEAFF. The CDR3 DNA sequence: TGTGCCAGCAGTTCTCAGGGGAGAGGGAACACTGAAGCTTTCTTT.

In this sample, this clone turned up a few times. V is TRBV19 and J is TRBJ2-1; D perhaps matches TRBD1 (5 bases). The CDR3 totals 16 residues. CDR1 LNHDA and CDR2 SQIVND come from the germline V gene (reference sequence). V was trimmed by 9 bases and J by 0 bases, leaving 18 bases between them. The CDR3 DNA reads TGTGCCAGCAAAAATCCGACAGTTAGCTCCTACAATGAGCAGTTCTTC. Protein: CASKNPTVSSYNEQFF.

The CDR3 coding sequence is TGTGCCAGCAGTTCCCGGACTAGCGGGGTGAGCACAGATACGCAGTATTTT. Amino acids: CASSSRTSGVSTDTQYF. The V gene is TRBV27, the J gene TRBJ2-3; TRBD2 matches 12 bases. V gave up 4 bases and J gave up 0 bases; unmatched junction bases: 5. This CDR3 contains 17 residues. The germline V gene has CDR1 MNHEY and CDR2 SMNVEV (reference sequence).

The chain joins TRBV4-3 to TRBJ2-1; D possibly corresponds to TRBD2 (5 bases). V was pared by 0 bases and J by 6 bases, with 12 bases between. Germline assignment: CDR1 LGHNA and CDR2 YSLEER. The CDR3 is 15 amino acids. The CDR3 loop is CASSQDGLAGNEQFF. The CDR3 DNA reads as TGCGCCAGCAGCCAAGACGGCCTAGCAGGCAATGAGCAGTTCTTC.

A few counts support this clone. The sample has other DNA sequences that encode this CDR3 too. V and J are TRBV18 and TRBJ2-7; TRBD2 aligns across 10 bases. The germline V gene encodes CDR1 KGHSH and CDR2 LQKENI. CDR3 size: 15 residues. J lost 3 bases, V lost 3 bases, and 5 bases had no gene match. The CDR3 here is CASSPTSGDRYEQYF. The CDR3 region has the DNA TGTGCCAGCTCACCCACTAGCGGGGACCGCTACGAGCAGTACTTC. Full variable domain (outside the CDR3, taken from reference TRBV18 and TRBJ2-7): NAGVMQNPRHLVRRRGQEARLRCSPMKGHSHVYWYRQLPEEGLKFMVYLQKENIIDESGMPKERFSAEFPKEGPSILRIQQVVRGDSAAYFCASSPTSGDRYEQYFGPGTRLTVT.

The chain employs TRBV19 and TRBJ1-2, with 10 bases fitting TRBD1. The germline V gene has CDR1 LNHDA and CDR2 SQIVND (reference sequence). J was trimmed by 3 bases and V by 5 bases; bases with no gene match: 15. The CDR3 loop spans 18 amino acids. CDR3: CASSSDRDRGVGDYGYTF. CDR3 in DNA: TGTGCCAGTAGTTCCGACCGGGACAGGGGCGTCGGGGACTATGGCTACACCTTC.

The chain is built from TRBV15 and TRBJ1-4; D is uncertain. Trimming stripped 7 bases from V and 3 bases from J, with 9 bases between. CDR1 is LNHNV, CDR2 YYDKDF, per germline (reference sequence). The CDR3 has 13 residues. CDR3 sequence: CATMRAPNEKLFF. The CDR3 coding sequence is TGTGCCACCATGCGGGCGCCTAATGAAAAACTGTTTTTT. Looking up the rest from reference TRBV15 and TRBJ1-4 gives the full variable domain: DAMVIQNPRYQVTQFGKPVTLSCSQTLNHNVMYWYQQKSSQAPKLLFHYYDKDFNNEADTPDNFQSRRPNTSFCFLDIRSPGLGDTAMYLCATMRAPNEKLFFGSGTQLSVL.

This clone was detected once. The chain is built from TRBV19 and TRBJ2-5, with 14 positions matching TRBD2. CDR3 size: 17 residues. Germline V gene data show CDR1 as LNHDA and CDR2 as SQIVND (reference sequence). Trimming took 6 bases from V and 4 from J; bases not matched to a gene: 10. CDR3 amino acids: CASSKTSGRASGETQYF. DNA of the CDR3: TGTGCCAGTAGCAAGACTAGCGGGAGGGCCTCGGGAGAGACCCAGTACTTC.

This chain joins TRBV11-2 and TRBJ2-1; 9 bases match TRBD1. The junction had 8 bases not matched to a gene; V was cut back by 4 bases and J by 7 bases. The length of the CDR3 is 15 residues. CDR1 is SGHAT, CDR2 FQNNGV, per germline. In DNA form, the CDR3 reads TGTGCCAGCAGCTCATACGCACAGGGGGCTAATGAGCAGTTCTTC. This gives the protein CASSSYAQGANEQFF.

The chain recombines TRBV12-5 with TRBJ1-2; 7 bases agree with TRBD1. The trim removed 1 base at V and 1 base at J, leaving 3 bases unmatched. Germline V gene sequence: CDR1 LGHNT, CDR2 FRNRAP. The CDR3 has 15 amino acids. Here the CDR3 reads CASGLEQGGNYGYTF. CDR3 bases: TGTGCTAGTGGTTTGGAGCAGGGGGGTAACTATGGCTACACCTTC.

This chain joins TRBV15 and TRBJ2-1, with 7 bases lining up with TRBD1. Germline CDR1 and CDR2: LNHNV and YYDKDF (reference sequence). After removal of 4 bases from V and 7 bases from J, the junction contained 7 bases not matched to a gene. The CDR3 covers 14 residues. As DNA, the CDR3 is TGTGCCACCAGCATGTACAGGGGTTATAATGAGCAGTTCTTC. Translating gives CATSMYRGYNEQFF.

This chain uses TRBV5-1 with TRBJ2-5; 10 bases map to TRBD2. V was pared by 2 bases and J by 3 bases, with 7 bases of the junction left unmatched. CDR3 length: 16 residues. Germline values: CDR1 SGHRS, CDR2 YFSETQ. The DNA for the CDR3 is TGCGCCAGCAGCTTTCTAGCGGGGGTGACAAAAGAGACCCAGTACTTC. This sequence encodes CASSFLAGVTKETQYF.

This rearrangement joins TRBV5-1 to TRBJ1-2; D is possibly TRBD1 (5 bases). The V and J ends lost 2 bases and 7 bases respectively, with 9 bases between them. The germline V gene has CDR1 SGHRS and CDR2 YFSETQ. This CDR3 comprises 12 residues. CDR3 residues: CASSFPGCGYTF. In DNA, the CDR3 is TGCGCCAGCAGCTTCCCAGGGTGTGGCTACACCTTC.

The chain couples TRBV7-2 to TRBJ1-1, with D possibly being TRBD1 (6 bases). Trimming removed 5 bases at V and 7 bases at J, with 14 bases between. This CDR3 comprises 13 residues. Germline lookup yields CDR1 SGHTA and CDR2 FQGNSA. As DNA, the CDR3 is TGTGCCAGCAGCCTCGGGACACCGCTTGAAGCTTTCTTT. It specifies CASSLGTPLEAFF.

The chain carries TRBV5-6 and TRBJ2-3, with TRBD1 matching over 9 bases. CDR1 and CDR2 from the germline V gene are SGHDT and YYEEEE. CDR3 length equals 15 residues. The J segment lost 2 bases and the V segment lost 5 bases, leaving 6 bases of the junction unmatched. CDR3 protein: CASSRDREFTDTQYF. The CDR3 nucleotides read TGTGCCAGCAGTCGGGACAGGGAGTTCACAGATACGCAGTATTTT. The whole variable domain, filled in from reference TRBV5-6 and TRBJ2-3, reads DAGVTQSPTHLIKTRGQQVTLRCSPKSGHDTVSWYQQALGQGPQFIFQYYEEEERQRGNFPDRFSGHQFPNYSSELNVNALLLGDSALYLCASSRDREFTDTQYFGPGTRLTVL.

This chain uses TRBV4-3 with TRBJ1-1; D uncertain. Trimming stripped 0 bases from V and 4 bases from J, with 9 bases between. Germline CDR1 LGHNA, CDR2 YSLEER. The CDR3 spans 14 residues. The CDR3 nucleotides read TGCGCCAGCAGCCAAGATTTTCGAGGCACTGAAGCTTTCTTT. Protein: CASSQDFRGTEAFF.

This clone has a handful of counts. The chain carries TRBV27 and TRBJ1-1, with D maybe TRBD1 (5 bases). The CDR3 totals 14 residues. The V end lost 7 bases, the J end lost 6 bases, and 18 bases lay between the germline ends. Looked up from germline, CDR1 is MNHEY and CDR2 is SMNVEV (reference sequence). CDR3: CASITGGVGAEAFF. DNA of the CDR3: TGTGCCAGCATCACTGGGGGGGTGGGGGCTGAAGCTTTCTTT.

The rearrangement joins TRBV19 to TRBJ2-5; D is possibly TRBD1 (5 bases). The CDR3 is 13 amino acids. Germline V gives CDR1 LNHDA, CDR2 SQIVND (reference sequence). The ends were cut back, 3 bases at V and 5 bases at J, with 10 bases in the middle. CDR3 region: CASSIQGYETQYF. The CDR3 DNA reads TGTGCCAGTAGTATCCAGGGTTACGAGACCCAGTACTTC.

The CDR3 region has the DNA TGTGCCAGCAGTTACAGGTCGGGGAGGGAGCAGTTCTTC. This gives the protein CASSYRSGREQFF. This chain links TRBV6-6 with TRBJ2-1; possibly TRBD2 for D (6 bases). The V end lost 2 bases, the J end lost 10 bases, and 12 bases lay between the germline ends. This CDR3 has 13 amino acids. Germline CDR1 and CDR2: MNHNY and SVGAGI (reference sequence).

The chain is built from TRBV6-1 and TRBJ2-2; 9 bases map to TRBD2. The CDR3 runs 14 residues. J lost 5 bases, V lost 4 bases, and 2 bases had no gene match. From germline, CDR1 is MNHNS and CDR2 SASEGT. The CDR3 coding sequence is TGTGCCAGCAGTGTAAGCGGGGGGACCGGGGAGCTGTTTTTT. Its protein is CASSVSGGTGELFF.

This clone showed up just once. This chain links TRBV7-9 with TRBJ2-1; possibly TRBD1 for D (6 bases). CDR3 length: 12 residues. V was clipped by 11 bases and J by 7 bases, with 15 bases between them. Germline-derived CDR1 and CDR2 are SEHNR and FQNEAQ (reference sequence). CDR3 DNA sequence: TGTGCCCTGAGGGGGATTGGGAATGAGCAGTTCTTC. Translated: CALRGIGNEQFF. The entire variable domain, with the rest obtained from reference TRBV7-9 and TRBJ2-1, is as follows: DTGVSQNPRHKITKRGQNVTFRCDPISEHNRLYWYRQTLGQGPEFLTYFQNEAQLEKSRLLSDRFSAERPKGSFSTLEIQRTEQGDSAMYLCALRGIGNEQFFGPGTRLTVL.

The CDR3 reads CAISEGQGNREQYF. The DNA for the CDR3 is TGTGCCATCTCCGAAGGGCAGGGTAATCGCGAGCAGTACTTC. The chain joins TRBV10-3 to TRBJ2-7; D perhaps matches TRBD1 (5 bases). Trimming pared 8 bases from V and 6 bases from J, leaving 20 bases between. CDR1 is ENHRY and CDR2 is SYGVKD in the germline V gene. CDR3 length equals 14 residues.

On this clone: The junction and the germline gene differ at one end; a read error may be behind it. The CDR3 region is CASGQGVRIF. The CDR3 DNA reads TGTGCCAGCGGACAGGGGGTTAGGATCTTT. The V call is TRBV6-5, the J call TRBJ1-1; 10 positions agree with TRBD1. This CDR3 has 10 amino acids. Germline V gene lookup returns CDR1 MNHEY and CDR2 SVGAGI.